This T cell receptor beta chain derives from a study of blood T cell repertoires in COVID-19. About the research overall: Sources were T cells, B-cell-depleted T cells, or PBMCs; the material itself was cDNA or gDNA.

The V end was cut by 2 bases, the J end by 4 bases, with 9 bases between. Germline lookup yields CDR1 SGHRS and CDR2 YFSETQ. CDR3 length: 14 residues. The table lists this clone with a few counts. Data came from immunoSEQ multiplex PCR; TCRdb stores just in-frame clones and leaves some out. The sample records about 180,000 clones, roughly 86% being singletons. The material sequenced was PBMCs or T cells enriched from blood (not recorded which). This TCR derives from a woman aged 25 to 45 who had recovered from COVID-19. The chain joins TRBV5-1 to TRBJ1-4; unclear D gene. The CDR3 here is CASSFSGNNEKLFF. CDR3 DNA sequence: TGCGCCAGCAGCTTTAGCGGAAATAATGAAAAACTGTTTTTT.